Detailed here is one TCR beta chain. Antigen unknown. Germline V gene sequence: CDR1 SNHLY, CDR2 FYNNEI. The CDR3 sequence is 16 residues long. Trimming took 1 base from V and 8 from J, leaving 18 bases between them. The data originate from a study of human T cells and chemical hapten exposure. Unique molecular identifiers were attached to individual cDNA molecules during library preparation. As originally analysed: A typical sample had some 96,000 TCRs, with 23,224 to 690,600 overall. TCRdb reprocessed the RACE reads via MiXCR and lists one record per CDR3 protein. TCRdb's processing, not the authors', yielded these V and J calls. The sample carries 85,000 to 95,000 distinct CDR3 sequences, approximately 9% recorded once. Time point defined: healthy volunteer bleed at 2 weeks. Researchers extracted total RNA from unfractionated whole blood. Study-wide results and caveats: High-frequency TCRs, those above 1 in 1000, stayed the same after DPC sensitization.

The chain joins TRBV2 to TRBJ2-1; D remains unclear. This TCR was sampled from a female donor in good health. Some clones in this sample may be carry-over from other donors' samples. Sequencing input: whole blood. The CDR3 region has the DNA TGTGCCAGCAGTGAAGTGTTTACGGGTAGGGTACATGAGCAGTTCTTC. Encoded protein: CASSEVFTGRVHEQFF.